The clone carrying this T cell receptor beta chain has a count of ten or more. Its target is not known. The data derive from a study of T cells in Graves' hyperthyroidism and ophthalmopathy. Study-wide context: Once the initial diagnosis was made, peripheral blood was obtained before any treatment. Notes on the study in general: Among thyroid clonotypes expanded above 0.001, most also appeared in blood.

Researchers took RNA transcripts and amplified the TCR beta CDR3 regions from them. The TCR CDR3 was amplified in a first-round RT-PCR using the HTBI primer set. Each CDR3 protein gets one entry after TCRdb re-called the multiplex PCR reads with MiXCR. The data hold roughly 700,000 distinct CDR3 sequences, with roughly 17% observed a single time. The germline V gene encodes CDR1 MDHEN and CDR2 SYDVKM. V lost 7 bases and J lost 4, with 13 bases in between. The length of the CDR3 is 13 residues. Diagnosis of hyperthyroidism was new in patients aged 18 to 65, and its duration was under 2 months. Cells are PBMCs isolated from 10 ml of fresh blood.

The sample was blood. This sequence was found in a man aged 50-60 years with Graves' hyperthyroidism. The chain recombines TRBV28 with TRBJ1-2; D remains unclear. The CDR3 nucleotides are TGTGCCAGCAACCTTCTAGGGATCTATGGCTACACCTTC. Its protein is CASNLLGIYGYTF.